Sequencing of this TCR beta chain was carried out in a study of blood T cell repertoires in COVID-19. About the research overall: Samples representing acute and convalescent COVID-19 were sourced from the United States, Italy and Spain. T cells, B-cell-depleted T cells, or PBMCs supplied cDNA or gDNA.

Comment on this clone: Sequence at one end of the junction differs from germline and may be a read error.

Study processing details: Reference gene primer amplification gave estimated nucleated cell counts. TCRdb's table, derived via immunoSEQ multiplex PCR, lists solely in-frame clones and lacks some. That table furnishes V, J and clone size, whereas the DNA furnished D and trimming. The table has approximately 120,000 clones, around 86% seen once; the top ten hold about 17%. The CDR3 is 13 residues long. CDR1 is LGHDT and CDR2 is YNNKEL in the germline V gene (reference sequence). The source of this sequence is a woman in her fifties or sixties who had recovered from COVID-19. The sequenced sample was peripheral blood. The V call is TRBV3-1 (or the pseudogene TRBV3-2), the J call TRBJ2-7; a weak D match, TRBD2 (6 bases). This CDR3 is CASNQEGVVAAVF. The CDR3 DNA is TGTGCCAGCAACCAAGAGGGAGTGGTAGCGGCTGTATTC.